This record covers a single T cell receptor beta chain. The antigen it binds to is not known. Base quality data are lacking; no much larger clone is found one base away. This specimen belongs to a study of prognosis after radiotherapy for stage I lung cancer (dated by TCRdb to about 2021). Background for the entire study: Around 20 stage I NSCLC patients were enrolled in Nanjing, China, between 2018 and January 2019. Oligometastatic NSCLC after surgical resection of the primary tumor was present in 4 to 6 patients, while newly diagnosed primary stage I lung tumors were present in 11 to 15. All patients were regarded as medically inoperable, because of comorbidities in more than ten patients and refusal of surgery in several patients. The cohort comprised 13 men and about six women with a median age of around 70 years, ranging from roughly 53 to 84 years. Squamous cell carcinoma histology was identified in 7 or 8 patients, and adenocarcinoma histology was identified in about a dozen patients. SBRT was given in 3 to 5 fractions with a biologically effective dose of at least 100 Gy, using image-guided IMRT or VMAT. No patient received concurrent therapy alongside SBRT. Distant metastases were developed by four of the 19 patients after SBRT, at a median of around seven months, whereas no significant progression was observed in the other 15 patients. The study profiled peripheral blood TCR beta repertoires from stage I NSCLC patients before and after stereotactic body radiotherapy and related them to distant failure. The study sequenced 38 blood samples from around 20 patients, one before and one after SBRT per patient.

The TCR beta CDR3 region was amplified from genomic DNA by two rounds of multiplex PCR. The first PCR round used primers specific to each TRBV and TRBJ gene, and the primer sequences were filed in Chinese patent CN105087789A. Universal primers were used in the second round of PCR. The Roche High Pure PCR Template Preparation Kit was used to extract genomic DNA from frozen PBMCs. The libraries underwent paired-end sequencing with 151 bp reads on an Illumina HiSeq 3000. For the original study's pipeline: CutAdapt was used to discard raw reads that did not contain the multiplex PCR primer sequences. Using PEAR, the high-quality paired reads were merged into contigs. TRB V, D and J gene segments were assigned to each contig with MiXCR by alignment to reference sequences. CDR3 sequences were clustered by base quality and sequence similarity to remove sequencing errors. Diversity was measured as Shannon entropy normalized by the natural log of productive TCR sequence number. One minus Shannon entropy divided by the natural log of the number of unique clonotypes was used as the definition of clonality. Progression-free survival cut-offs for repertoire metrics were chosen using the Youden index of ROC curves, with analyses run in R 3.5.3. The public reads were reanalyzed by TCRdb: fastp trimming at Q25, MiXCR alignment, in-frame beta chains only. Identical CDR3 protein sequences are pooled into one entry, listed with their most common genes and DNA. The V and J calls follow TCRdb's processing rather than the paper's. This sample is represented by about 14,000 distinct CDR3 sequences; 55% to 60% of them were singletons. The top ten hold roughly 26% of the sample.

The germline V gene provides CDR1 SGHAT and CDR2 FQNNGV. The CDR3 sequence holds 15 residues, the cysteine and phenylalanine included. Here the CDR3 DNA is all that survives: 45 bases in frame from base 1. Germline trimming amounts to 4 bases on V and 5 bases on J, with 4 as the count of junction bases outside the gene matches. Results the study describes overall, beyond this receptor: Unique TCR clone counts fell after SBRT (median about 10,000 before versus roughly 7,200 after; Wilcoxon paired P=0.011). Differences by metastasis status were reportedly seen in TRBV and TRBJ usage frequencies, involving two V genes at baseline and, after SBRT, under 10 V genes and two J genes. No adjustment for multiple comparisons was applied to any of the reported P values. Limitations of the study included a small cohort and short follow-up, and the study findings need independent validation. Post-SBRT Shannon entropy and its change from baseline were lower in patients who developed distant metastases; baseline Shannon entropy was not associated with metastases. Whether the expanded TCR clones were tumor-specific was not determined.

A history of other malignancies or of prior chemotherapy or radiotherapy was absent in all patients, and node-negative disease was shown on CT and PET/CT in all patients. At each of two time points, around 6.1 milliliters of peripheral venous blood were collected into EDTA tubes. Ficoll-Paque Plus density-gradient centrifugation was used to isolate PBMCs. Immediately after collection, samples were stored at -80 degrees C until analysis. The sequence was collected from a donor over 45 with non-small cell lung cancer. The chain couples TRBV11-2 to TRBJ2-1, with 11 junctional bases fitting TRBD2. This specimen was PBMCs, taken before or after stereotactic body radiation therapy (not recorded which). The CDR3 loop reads CASSSSGLADNEQFF. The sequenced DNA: TGTGCCAGCAGCTCCTCGGGACTAGCGGACAATGAGCAGTTCTTC.